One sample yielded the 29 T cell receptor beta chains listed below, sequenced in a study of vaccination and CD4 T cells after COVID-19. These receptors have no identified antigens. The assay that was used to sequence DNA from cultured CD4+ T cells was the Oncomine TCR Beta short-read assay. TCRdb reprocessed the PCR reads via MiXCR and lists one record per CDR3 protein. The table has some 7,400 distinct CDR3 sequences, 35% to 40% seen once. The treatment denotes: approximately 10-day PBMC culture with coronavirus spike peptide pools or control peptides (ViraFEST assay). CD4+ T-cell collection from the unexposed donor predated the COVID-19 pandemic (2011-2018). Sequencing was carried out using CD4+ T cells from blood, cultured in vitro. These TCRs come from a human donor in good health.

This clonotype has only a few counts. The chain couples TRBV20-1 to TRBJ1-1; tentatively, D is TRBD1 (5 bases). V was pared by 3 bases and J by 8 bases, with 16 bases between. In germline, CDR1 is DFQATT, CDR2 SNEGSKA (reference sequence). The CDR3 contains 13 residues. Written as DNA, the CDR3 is TGCAGTGCTAGGGGGGTTTCAGTGACAGAAGCTTTCTTT. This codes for CSARGVSVTEAFF.

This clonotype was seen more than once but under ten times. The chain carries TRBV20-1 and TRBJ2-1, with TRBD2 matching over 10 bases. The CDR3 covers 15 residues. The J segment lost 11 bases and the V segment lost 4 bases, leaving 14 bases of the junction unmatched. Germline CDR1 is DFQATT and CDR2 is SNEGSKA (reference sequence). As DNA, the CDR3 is TGCAGTGCTACGGATTGGCTAGCGGGGGCACCTCAGCAGTTCTTC. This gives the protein CSATDWLAGAPQQFF.

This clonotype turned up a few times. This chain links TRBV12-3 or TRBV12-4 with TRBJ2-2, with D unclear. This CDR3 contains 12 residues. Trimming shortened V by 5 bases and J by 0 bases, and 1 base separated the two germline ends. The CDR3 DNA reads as TGTGCCAGCAGTCCGAACACCGGGGAGCTGTTTTTT. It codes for CASSPNTGELFF.

The CDR3 DNA follows: TGTGCCAGCAGGATGGGACAGGGGGATTCACCCCTCCACTTT. Translated, it gives CASRMGQGDSPLHF. The V and J genes are TRBV2 and TRBJ1-6, with TRBD1 matching 11 bases. The CDR3 has 14 residues. The V and J ends lost 6 bases and 8 bases, in that order; junction bases with no gene match: 3. Germline V CDR1 and CDR2: SNHLY, FYNNEI.

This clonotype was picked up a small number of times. CDR3 in amino acids: CSASRQGWGTEAFF. In DNA, the CDR3 is TGCAGTGCTAGTCGACAGGGATGGGGCACTGAAGCTTTCTTT. This chain links TRBV20-1 with TRBJ1-1, with TRBD1 matching over 7 bases. The germline gives CDR1 DFQATT, CDR2 SNEGSKA (reference sequence). The ends lost 3 bases at V and 4 bases at J; junction bases unmatched: 8. The CDR3 is made up of 14 amino acids.

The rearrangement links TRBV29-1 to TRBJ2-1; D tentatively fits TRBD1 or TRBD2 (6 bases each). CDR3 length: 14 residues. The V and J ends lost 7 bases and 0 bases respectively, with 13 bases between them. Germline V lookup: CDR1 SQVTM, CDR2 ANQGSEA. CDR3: CSAGGGGSYNEQFF. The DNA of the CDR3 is TGCAGCGCCGGGGGCGGAGGCTCCTACAATGAGCAGTTCTTC.

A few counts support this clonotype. The CDR3 loop is CASSGGAISNQPQHF. CDR3 bases: TGTGCCAGCAGTGGAGGTGCGATTAGCAATCAGCCCCAGCATTTT. This chain links TRBV6-1 with TRBJ1-5; D gene uncertain. The CDR3 extends over 15 amino acids. The germline gives CDR1 MNHNS, CDR2 SASEGT. Trimming removed 4 bases at V and 0 bases at J, with 10 bases between.

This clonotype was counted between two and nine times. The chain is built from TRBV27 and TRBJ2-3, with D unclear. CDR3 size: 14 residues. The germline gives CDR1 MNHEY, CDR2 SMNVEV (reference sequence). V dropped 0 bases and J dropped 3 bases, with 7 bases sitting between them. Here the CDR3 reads CASSLSLVTDTQYF. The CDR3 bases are TGTGCCAGCAGTTTATCGCTAGTGACAGATACGCAGTATTTT.

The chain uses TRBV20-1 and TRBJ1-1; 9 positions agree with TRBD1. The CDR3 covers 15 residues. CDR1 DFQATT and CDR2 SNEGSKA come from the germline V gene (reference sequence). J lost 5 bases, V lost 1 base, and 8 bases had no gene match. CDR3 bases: TGCAGTGCTAGAGCCTACAGGGGGCTGGTGACTGAAGCTTTCTTT. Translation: CSARAYRGLVTEAFF.

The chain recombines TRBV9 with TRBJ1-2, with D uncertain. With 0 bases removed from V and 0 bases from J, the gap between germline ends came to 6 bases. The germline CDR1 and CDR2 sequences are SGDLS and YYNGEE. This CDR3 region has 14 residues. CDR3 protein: CASSVDTSNYGYTF. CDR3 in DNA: TGTGCCAGCAGCGTAGACACGTCTAACTATGGCTACACCTTC. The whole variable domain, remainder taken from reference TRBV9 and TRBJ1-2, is DSGVTQTPKHLITATGQRVTLRCSPRSGDLSVYWYQQSLDQGLQFLIQYYNGEERAKGNILERFSAQQFPDLHSELNLSSLELGDSALYFCASSVDTSNYGYTFGSGTRLTVV.

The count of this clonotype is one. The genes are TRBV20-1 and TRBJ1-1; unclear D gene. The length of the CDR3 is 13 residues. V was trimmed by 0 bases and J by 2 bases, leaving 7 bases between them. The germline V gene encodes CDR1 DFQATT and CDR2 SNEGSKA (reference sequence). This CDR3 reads CSARETENTEAFF. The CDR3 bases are TGCAGTGCTAGAGAAACAGAAAACACTGAAGCTTTCTTT.

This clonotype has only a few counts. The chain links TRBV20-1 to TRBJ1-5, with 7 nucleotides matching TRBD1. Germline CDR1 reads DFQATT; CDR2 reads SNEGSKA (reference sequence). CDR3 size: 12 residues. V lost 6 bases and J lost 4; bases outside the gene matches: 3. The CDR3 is CSAGTVNQPQHF. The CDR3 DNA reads TGCAGTGCAGGGACAGTTAATCAGCCCCAGCATTTT.

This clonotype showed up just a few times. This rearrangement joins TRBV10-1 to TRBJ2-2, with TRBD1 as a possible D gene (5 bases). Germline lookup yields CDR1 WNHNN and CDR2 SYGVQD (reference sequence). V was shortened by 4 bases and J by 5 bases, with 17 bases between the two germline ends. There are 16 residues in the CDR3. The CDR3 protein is CASSGSDTLSTGELFF. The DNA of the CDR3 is TGCGCCAGCAGTGGTTCGGACACCCTTTCAACCGGGGAGCTGTTTTTT.

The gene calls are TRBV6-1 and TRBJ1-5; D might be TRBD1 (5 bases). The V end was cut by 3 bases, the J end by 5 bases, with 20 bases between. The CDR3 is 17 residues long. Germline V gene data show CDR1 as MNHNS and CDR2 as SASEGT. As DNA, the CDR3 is TGTGCCAGCAGTGAGCTTGTCGGGACGGACTACGATCAGCCCCAGCATTTT. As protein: CASSELVGTDYDQPQHF.

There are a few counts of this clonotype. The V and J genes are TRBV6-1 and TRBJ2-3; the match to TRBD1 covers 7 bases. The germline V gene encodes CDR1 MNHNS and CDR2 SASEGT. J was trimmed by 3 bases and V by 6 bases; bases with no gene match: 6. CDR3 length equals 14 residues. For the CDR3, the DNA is TGTGCCAGCAGCTCCGGGACAGCGACAGATACGCAGTATTTT. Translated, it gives CASSSGTATDTQYF.

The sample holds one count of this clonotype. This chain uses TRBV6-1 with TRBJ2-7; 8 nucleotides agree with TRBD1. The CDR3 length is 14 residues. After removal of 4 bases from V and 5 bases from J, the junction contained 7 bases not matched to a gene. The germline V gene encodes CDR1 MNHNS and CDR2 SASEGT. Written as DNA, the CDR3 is TGTGCCAGCAGTGTGGGACAGGTTAATAACGAGCAGTACTTC. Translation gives CASSVGQVNNEQYF.

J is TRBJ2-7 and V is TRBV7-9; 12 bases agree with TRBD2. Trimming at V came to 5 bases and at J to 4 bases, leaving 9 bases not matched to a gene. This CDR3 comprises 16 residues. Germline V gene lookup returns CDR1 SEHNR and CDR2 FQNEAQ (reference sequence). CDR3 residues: CASSPPSSGRVYEQYF. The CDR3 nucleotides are TGTGCCAGCAGCCCGCCTTCTAGCGGGAGGGTGTACGAGCAGTACTTC.

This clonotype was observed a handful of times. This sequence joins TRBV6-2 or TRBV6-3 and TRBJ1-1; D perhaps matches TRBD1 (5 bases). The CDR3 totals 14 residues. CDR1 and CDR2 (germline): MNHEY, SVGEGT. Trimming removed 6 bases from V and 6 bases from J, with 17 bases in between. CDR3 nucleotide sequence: TGTGCCAGCAGCTCGCCCGGGGGTTTCGCTGAAGCTTTCTTT. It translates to CASSSPGGFAEAFF.

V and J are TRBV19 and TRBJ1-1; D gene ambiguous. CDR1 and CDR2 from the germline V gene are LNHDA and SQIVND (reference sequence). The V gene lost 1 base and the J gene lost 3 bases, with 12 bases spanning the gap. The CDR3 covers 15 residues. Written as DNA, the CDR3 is TGTGCCAGTAGTATAGCCCCCCCCGGGGACACTGAAGCTTTCTTT. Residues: CASSIAPPGDTEAFF. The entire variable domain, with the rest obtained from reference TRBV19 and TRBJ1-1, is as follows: DGGITQSPKYLFRKEGQNVTLSCEQNLNHDAMYWYRQDPGQGLRLIYYSQIVNDFQKGDIAEGYSVSREKKESFPLTVTSAQKNPTAFYLCASSIAPPGDTEAFFGQGTRLTVV.

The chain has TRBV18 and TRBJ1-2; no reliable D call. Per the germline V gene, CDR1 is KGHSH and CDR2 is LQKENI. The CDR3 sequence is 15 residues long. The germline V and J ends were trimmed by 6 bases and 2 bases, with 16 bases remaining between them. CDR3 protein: CASSPEGVPNYGYTF. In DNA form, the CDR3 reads TGTGCCAGCTCCCCAGAGGGAGTCCCGAACTATGGCTACACCTTC.

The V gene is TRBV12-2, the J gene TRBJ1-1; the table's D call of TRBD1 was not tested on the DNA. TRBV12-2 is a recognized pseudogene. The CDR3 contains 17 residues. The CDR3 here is CASRATGGREANTEAFF. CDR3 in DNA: TGTGCAAGTCGCGCGACAGGGGGCAGAGAGGCGAACACTGAAGCTTTCTTT.

The CDR3 loop reads CASRPSAGGSYNEQFF. The CDR3 region has the DNA TGTGCCAGCAGGCCTTCGGCGGGGGGGTCCTACAATGAGCAGTTCTTC. The genes are TRBV12-3 or TRBV12-4 and TRBJ2-1, with 9 bases fitting TRBD2. The CDR3 extends over 16 amino acids. The trim removed 6 bases at V and 1 base at J, leaving 7 bases unmatched.

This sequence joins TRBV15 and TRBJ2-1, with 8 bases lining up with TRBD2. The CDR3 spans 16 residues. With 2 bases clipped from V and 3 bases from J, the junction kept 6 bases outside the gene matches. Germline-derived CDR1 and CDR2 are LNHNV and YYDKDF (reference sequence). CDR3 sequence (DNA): TGTGCCACCAGCAGAATAACTAGCGGAAACTACAATGAGCAGTTCTTC. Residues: CATSRITSGNYNEQFF. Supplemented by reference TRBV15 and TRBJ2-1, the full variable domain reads DAMVIQNPRYQVTQFGKPVTLSCSQTLNHNVMYWYQQKSSQAPKLLFHYYDKDFNNEADTPDNFQSRRPNTSFCFLDIRSPGLGDTAMYLCATSRITSGNYNEQFFGPGTRLTVL.

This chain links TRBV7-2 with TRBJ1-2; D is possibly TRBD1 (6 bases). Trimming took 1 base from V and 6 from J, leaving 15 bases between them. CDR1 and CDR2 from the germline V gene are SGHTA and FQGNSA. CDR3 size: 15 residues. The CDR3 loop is CASSLDPRGLNGYTF. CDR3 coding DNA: TGTGCCAGCAGCTTAGATCCCAGGGGCCTCAATGGCTACACCTTC. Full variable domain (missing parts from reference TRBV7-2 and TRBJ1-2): GAGVSQSPSNKVTEKGKDVELRCDPISGHTALYWYRQSLGQGLEFLIYFQGNSAPDKSGLPSDRFSAERTGGSVSTLTIQRTQQEDSAVYLCASSLDPRGLNGYTFGSGTRLTVV.

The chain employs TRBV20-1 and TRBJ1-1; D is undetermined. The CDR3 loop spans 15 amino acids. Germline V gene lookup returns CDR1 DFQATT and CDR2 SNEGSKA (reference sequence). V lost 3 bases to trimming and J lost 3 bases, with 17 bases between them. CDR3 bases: TGCAGTGCTAGGGATCGAATTTTCCCGTACACTGAAGCTTTCTTT. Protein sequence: CSARDRIFPYTEAFF.

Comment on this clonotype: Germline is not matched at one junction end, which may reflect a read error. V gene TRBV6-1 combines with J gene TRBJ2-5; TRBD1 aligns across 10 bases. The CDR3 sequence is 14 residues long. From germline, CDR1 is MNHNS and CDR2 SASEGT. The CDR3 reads CVSTTGQGGETQYF. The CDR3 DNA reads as TGTGTCAGCACCACTGGACAGGGGGGGGAGACCCAGTACTTC.

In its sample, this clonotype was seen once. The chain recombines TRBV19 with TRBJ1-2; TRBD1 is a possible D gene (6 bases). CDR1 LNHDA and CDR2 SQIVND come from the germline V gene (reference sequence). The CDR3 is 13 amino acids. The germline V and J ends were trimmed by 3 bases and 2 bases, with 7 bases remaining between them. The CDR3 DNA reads TGTGCCAGTAGTATCACAGGGAACTATGGCTACACCTTC. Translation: CASSITGNYGYTF. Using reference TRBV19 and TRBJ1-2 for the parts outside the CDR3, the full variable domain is DGGITQSPKYLFRKEGQNVTLSCEQNLNHDAMYWYRQDPGQGLRLIYYSQIVNDFQKGDIAEGYSVSREKKESFPLTVTSAQKNPTAFYLCASSITGNYGYTFGSGTRLTVV.

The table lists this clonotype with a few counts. This CDR3 is CASSLTLGLAYEQYF. CDR3 bases: TGTGCCAGCAGCTTAACGCTCGGACTTGCCTACGAGCAGTACTTC. The rearrangement links TRBV7-9 to TRBJ2-7; D possibly corresponds to TRBD2 (5 bases). CDR3 length: 15 residues. Germline CDR1 is SEHNR and CDR2 is FQNEAQ (reference sequence). V was cut by 2 bases and J by 2 bases, with 13 bases left in between.

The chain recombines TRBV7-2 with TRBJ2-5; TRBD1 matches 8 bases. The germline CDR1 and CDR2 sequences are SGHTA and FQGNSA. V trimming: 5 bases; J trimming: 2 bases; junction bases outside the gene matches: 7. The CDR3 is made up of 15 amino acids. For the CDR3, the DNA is TGTGCCAGCAGCCTGGACAACAGGGGGCAAGAGACCCAGTACTTC. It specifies CASSLDNRGQETQYF. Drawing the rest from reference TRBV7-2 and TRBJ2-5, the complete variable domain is GAGVSQSPSNKVTEKGKDVELRCDPISGHTALYWYRQSLGQGLEFLIYFQGNSAPDKSGLPSDRFSAERTGGSVSTLTIQRTQQEDSAVYLCASSLDNRGQETQYFGPGTRLLVL.